What follows are 6 T cell receptor beta chains derived from one specimen sequenced in a study of beta chain features in type 1 diabetes. For these TCRs, the target antigens are not known. Points from the study as a whole: Moderately but significantly shorter TCRB CDR3s were found in Type 1 diabetes patients in all four CD4+ subsets.

Isolated RNA was reverse transcribed in full, so expressed TCRB transcripts were sequenced. The assay was immunoSEQ multiplex PCR, and TCRdb's table has in-frame clones only and misses some. The profile shows about 340,000 clones, less than 15% of them singletons. The sequencing input was naive CD4+ T cells from blood. The source of these receptors is a woman aged 18-29 years with type 1 diabetes.

The V and J genes are TRBV11-3 and TRBJ2-1, with 8 bases that match TRBD2. The CDR3 runs to 14 residues. The J segment lost 6 bases and the V segment lost 5 bases, leaving 6 bases of the junction unmatched. CDR1 and CDR2 (germline): SGHNT, YENEEA. The CDR3 DNA sequence: TGTGCCAGCAGCCCTATTGGGACTAGCAATGAGCAGTTCTTC. As protein: CASSPIGTSNEQFF.

The chain combines TRBV7-2 with TRBJ2-2, with D perhaps matching TRBD1 (7 bases). The germline V and J ends were trimmed by 4 bases and 5 bases, with 11 bases remaining between them. This CDR3 is 14 amino acids long. In germline, CDR1 is SGHTA, CDR2 FQGNSA. In DNA form, the CDR3 reads TGTGCCAGCAGCTCAGGGGGGAGGACCGGGGAGCTGTTTTTT. Translating gives CASSSGGRTGELFF.

This chain connects TRBV5-1 to TRBJ2-1, with 13 bases fitting TRBD2. The V segment lost 2 bases and the J segment 5 bases; nucleotides outside the gene matches: 1. From germline, CDR1 is SGHRS and CDR2 YFSETQ. The CDR3 consists of 15 residues. CDR3 sequence reads: CASSFGLAGDNEQFF. In DNA, the CDR3 is TGCGCCAGCAGCTTTGGACTAGCGGGAGACAATGAGCAGTTCTTC.

In this sample, this clone turned up a few times. This rearrangement joins TRBV6-1 to TRBJ2-4; D remains unclear. Germline loops: CDR1 MNHNS, CDR2 SASEGT. The CDR3 length is 15 residues. Trimming took 2 bases from V and 1 from J, leaving 9 bases between them. CDR3 DNA sequence: TGTGCCAGCAGTGAATATCGCAGGGCCAAAAACATTCAGTACTTC. It encodes CASSEYRRAKNIQYF.

This rearrangement joins TRBV29-1 to TRBJ2-3, with 7 bases aligning to TRBD2. V lost 3 bases and J lost 4; bases outside the gene matches: 7. The CDR3 loop spans 14 amino acids. Per germline, CDR1 SQVTM and CDR2 ANQGSEA. This CDR3 is CSVDRTSAPDTQYF. DNA of the CDR3: TGCAGCGTTGACCGAACTAGCGCACCAGATACGCAGTATTTT.

V gene TRBV10-3 combines with J gene TRBJ2-1; tentative D call: TRBD2 (6 bases). CDR3 length: 12 residues. V was pared by 0 bases and J by 10 bases, with 7 bases between. Germline CDR1 and CDR2: ENHRY and SYGVKD. The CDR3 region is CAISESSGEQFF. The CDR3 DNA sequence: TGTGCCATCAGTGAGTCAAGCGGGGAGCAGTTCTTC.